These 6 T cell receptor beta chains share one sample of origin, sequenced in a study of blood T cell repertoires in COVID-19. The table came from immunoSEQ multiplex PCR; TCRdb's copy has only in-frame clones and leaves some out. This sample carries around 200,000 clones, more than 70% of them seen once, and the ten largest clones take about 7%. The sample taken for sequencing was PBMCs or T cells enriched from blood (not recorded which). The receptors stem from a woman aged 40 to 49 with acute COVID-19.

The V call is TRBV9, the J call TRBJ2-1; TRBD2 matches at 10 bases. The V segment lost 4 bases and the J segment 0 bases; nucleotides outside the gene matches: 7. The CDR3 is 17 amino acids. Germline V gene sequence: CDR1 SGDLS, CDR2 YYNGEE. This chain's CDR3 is CASSPGTSALSYNEQFF. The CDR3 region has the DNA TGTGCCAGCAGCCCAGGGACTAGCGCCCTCTCCTACAATGAGCAGTTCTTC.

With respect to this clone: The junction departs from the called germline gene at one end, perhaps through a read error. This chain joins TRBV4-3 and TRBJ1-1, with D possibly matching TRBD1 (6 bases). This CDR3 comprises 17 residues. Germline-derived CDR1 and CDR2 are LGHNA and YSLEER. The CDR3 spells CASSQDRPLTGNAEAFF. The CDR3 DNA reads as TGCGCCAGCAGCCAAGATCGGCCCCTCACAGGGAACGCTGAAGCTTTCTTT.

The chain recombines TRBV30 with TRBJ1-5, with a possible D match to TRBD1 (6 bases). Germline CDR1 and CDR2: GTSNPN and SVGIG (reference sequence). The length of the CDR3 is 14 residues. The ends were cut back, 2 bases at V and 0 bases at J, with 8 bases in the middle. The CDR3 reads CAWSTGNSNQPQHF. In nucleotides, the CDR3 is TGTGCCTGGAGTACAGGGAATAGCAATCAGCCCCAGCATTTT.

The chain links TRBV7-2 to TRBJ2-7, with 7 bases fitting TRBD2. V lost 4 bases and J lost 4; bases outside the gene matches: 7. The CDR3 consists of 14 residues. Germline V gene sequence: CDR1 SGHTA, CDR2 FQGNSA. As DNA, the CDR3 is TGTGCCAGCAGCTACCTTAGCGGGCGGTACGAGCAGTACTTC. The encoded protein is CASSYLSGRYEQYF.

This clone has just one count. CDR3 in amino acids: CASSRGHDRPGNTIYF. CDR3 DNA: TGTGCCAGCTCACGGGGGCATGACAGGCCTGGAAACACCATATATTTT. The genes are TRBV18 and TRBJ1-3; tentative D call: TRBD1 (6 bases). There are 16 residues in the CDR3. The V gene lost 4 bases and the J gene lost 2 bases, with 15 bases spanning the gap. The germline CDR1 and CDR2 sequences are KGHSH and LQKENI.

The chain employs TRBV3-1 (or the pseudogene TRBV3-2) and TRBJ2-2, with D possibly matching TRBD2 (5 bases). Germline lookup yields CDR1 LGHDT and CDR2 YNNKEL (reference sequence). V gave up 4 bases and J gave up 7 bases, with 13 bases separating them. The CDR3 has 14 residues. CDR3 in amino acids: CASSLFAGHGELFF. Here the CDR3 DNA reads TGTGCCAGCAGCCTTTTCGCGGGCCACGGGGAGCTGTTTTTT.